Included here is one T cell receptor beta chain sequence, with context. Profiling relied on immunoSEQ multiplex PCR, and the TCRdb table lists in-frame clones only, not all of them. The data show approximately 250,000 clones, with roughly 85% seen just once and approximately 9% held by the top ten. The study recruited people aged roughly 18 to 95 years across approximately 24 US areas. Clinical history as reported by participants underpinned cohort assignment. The data stem from a study of blood T cell repertoires in COVID-19. Study in general: From T cells, B-cell-depleted T cells, or PBMCs came the material, which was cDNA or gDNA.

The sample consisted of PBMCs or T cells enriched from blood (not recorded which). This sequence originates from a woman aged 45-59 years with acute COVID-19.

The DNA for the CDR3 is TGTGCCAGCAGTTCTCCGGGACAGGCATCCTATGGCTACACCTTC. It encodes CASSSPGQASYGYTF. This rearrangement joins TRBV6-5 to TRBJ1-2, with 8 bases matching TRBD1. The V gene's germline CDR1 is MNHEY and CDR2 SVGAGI. V dropped 4 bases and J dropped 4; count of bases not matched to a gene: 8. There are 15 residues in the CDR3.